Shown below are 4 T cell receptor beta chains from a single sample sequenced in a study of graft-versus-host responses after intestinal transplantation. Profiling relied on immunoSEQ multiplex PCR, and the TCRdb table lists in-frame clones only, not all of them. The sample includes just under 65,000 clones, around nine tenths of them seen just once. No antigen is known for these receptors. Specimen: unstimulated CD8+ T cells sorted from spleen or lymph node cells, collected before transplant. Every receptor here comes from a human donor who was the organ donor for an intestinal transplant.

The J gene is TRBJ1-1, the V gene TRBV4-1; TRBD1 matches at 7 bases. Germline V gene lookup returns CDR1 MGHRA and CDR2 YSYEKL. V shed 1 base, J shed 3 bases, and the junction held 2 bases outside the gene matches. The CDR3 covers 14 residues. The CDR3 region is CASSQGQGDTEAFF. The CDR3 coding sequence is TGCGCCAGCAGCCAAGGACAGGGTGACACTGAAGCTTTCTTT.

As regards this clone: Other DNA variants within this sample encode the same CDR3. The chain employs TRBV28 and TRBJ2-7, with a weak D call TRBD1 (7 bases). Germline V gives CDR1 MDHEN, CDR2 SYDVKM. The CDR3 covers 13 residues. Trimming removed 3 bases at V and 6 bases at J, with 12 bases between. This CDR3 is CASSFRQGGEQYF. The CDR3 DNA follows: TGTGCCAGCAGTTTCCGACAGGGAGGCGAGCAGTACTTC.

This chain uses TRBV5-6 with TRBJ2-7; 8 positions match TRBD1. V lost 0 bases and J lost 2; bases outside the gene matches: 4. The germline gives CDR1 SGHDT, CDR2 YYEEEE. The CDR3 consists of 15 residues. As DNA, the CDR3 is TGTGCCAGCAGCTTGGAGGGGACAGGAACCTACGAGCAGTACTTC. Protein sequence: CASSLEGTGTYEQYF.

This rearrangement joins TRBV9 to TRBJ2-2, with TRBD2 matching over 14 bases. Germline loops: CDR1 SGDLS, CDR2 YYNGEE. This CDR3 has 19 amino acids. V lost 4 bases and J lost 4; bases outside the gene matches: 12. The CDR3 DNA reads TGTGCCAGCAGCAGCCTAACCGGGACTAGCGGGAGAGTCACCGGGGAGCTGTTTTTT. Its protein product is CASSSLTGTSGRVTGELFF.